Given below is one T cell receptor (beta chain) in context. The sample is drawn from a study of technical replicates of blood from a few donors. Profiled with immunoSEQ multiplex PCR; TCRdb holds only in-frame clones, not every one. This sample carries 80,000 or so clones, 90% to 96% of them seen once, and the ten largest clones take roughly 0.4%. The junction had 3 bases not matched to a gene; V was cut back by 2 bases and J by 0 bases. CDR3 size: 16 residues. The V gene's germline CDR1 is MNHEY and CDR2 SVGAGI. This sequence joins TRBV6-5 and TRBJ2-2; 7 bases line up with TRBD2. The TCR sequence derives from a human donor in good health. Material: T cells isolated from PBMCs. CDR3 coding DNA: TGTGCCAGCAGTTACCCCGGACTAGCGAACACCGGGGAGCTGTTTTTT. Amino acid sequence: CASSYPGLANTGELFF.